These 14 T cell receptor beta chains were all obtained from the same sample, sequenced in a study of shared clonotypes between healthy human individuals. Profiling relied on immunoSEQ multiplex PCR, and the TCRdb table lists in-frame clones only, not all of them. The sample holds approximately 940,000 clones, 60% to 85% seen once. Sequences were obtained from memory CD4+ T cells sorted from blood. Subset defined: CD45RA-negative fraction. The receptors stem from a man aged 18 to 35 in good health.

This sequence joins TRBV18 and TRBJ1-2, with 7 bases matching TRBD1. The CDR3 covers 16 residues. J gave up 4 bases and V 2 bases, and 10 bases lay outside the gene matches. The germline gives CDR1 KGHSH, CDR2 LQKENI. The CDR3 is CASSPRRGTDIYGYTF. In DNA form, the CDR3 reads TGTGCCAGCTCACCAAGGCGAGGGACAGATATCTATGGCTACACCTTC.

The chain couples TRBV6-6 to TRBJ2-3; TRBD1 aligns across 8 bases. Looked up from germline, CDR1 is MNHNY and CDR2 is SVGAGI (reference sequence). This CDR3 has 15 residues. Trimming cost V 6 bases and J 5 bases; bases outside gene matches: 10. The CDR3 sequence: CASRPTWTGQDTQYF. CDR3 sequence (DNA): TGTGCCAGCAGACCTACTTGGACAGGGCAAGATACGCAGTATTTT.

The chain employs TRBV2 and TRBJ1-5; weak D call: TRBD1 (5 bases). CDR3 size: 16 residues. With 7 bases removed from V and 0 bases from J, the gap between germline ends came to 16 bases. CDR1 is SNHLY and CDR2 is FYNNEI in the germline V gene. The CDR3 is CASIPAGKDSNQPQHF. CDR3 sequence (DNA): TGTGCCAGCATCCCGGCAGGGAAAGATAGCAATCAGCCCCAGCATTTT.

CDR3 residues: CASSIVRRALKNIQYF. In nucleotides, the CDR3 is TGTGCCAGTAGTATCGTCCGGAGGGCTCTCAAAAACATTCAGTACTTC. V is TRBV19 and J is TRBJ2-4, with D maybe TRBD2 (6 bases). The germline V and J ends were trimmed by 3 bases and 3 bases, with 15 bases remaining between them. The germline V gene has CDR1 LNHDA and CDR2 SQIVND (reference sequence). This CDR3 spans 16 amino acids.

This chain uses TRBV6-5 with TRBJ1-4, with 7 bases identical to TRBD1. Losses at the gene ends were 6 bases for V and 8 bases for J; bases not matched to a gene: 12. The CDR3 runs to 15 residues. Germline V CDR1 and CDR2: MNHEY, SVGAGI. The CDR3 nucleotides read TGTGCCAGCAGGGGCCGACAGGGCTGGGGAGAAAAACTGTTTTTT. Its translation: CASRGRQGWGEKLFF.

This chain uses TRBV7-2 with TRBJ1-2; perhaps TRBD1 as D (6 bases). V lost 5 bases, J lost 6 bases, and 19 bases lay in between. This CDR3 has 15 amino acids. Germline CDR1 is SGHTA and CDR2 is FQGNSA. CDR3 in amino acids: CASSPRPAGENGYTF. The CDR3 DNA sequence: TGTGCCAGCAGCCCCCGGCCCGCAGGGGAAAATGGCTACACCTTC. The entire variable domain, with the rest obtained from reference TRBV7-2 and TRBJ1-2, is as follows: GAGVSQSPSNKVTEKGKDVELRCDPISGHTALYWYRQSLGQGLEFLIYFQGNSAPDKSGLPSDRFSAERTGGSVSTLTIQRTQQEDSAVYLCASSPRPAGENGYTFGSGTRLTVV.

The genes are TRBV6-5 and TRBJ2-3; no reliable D call. Germline V gene lookup returns CDR1 MNHEY and CDR2 SVGAGI. The CDR3 sequence is 14 residues long. V was cut by 6 bases and J by 4 bases, with 14 bases left in between. CDR3 sequence: CASSRSIIADTQYF. The CDR3 nucleotides read TGTGCCAGCAGCCGAAGTATTATTGCAGATACGCAGTATTTT.

This clone was detected only a few times. CDR3 DNA: TGTGCCAGCAGCTTGTGGACTAGGGGGGCCTACGAGCAGTACTTC. Translated: CASSLWTRGAYEQYF. The genes are TRBV5-4 and TRBJ2-7; D possibly corresponds to TRBD2 (7 bases). The length of the CDR3 is 15 residues. The germline V and J ends were trimmed by 1 base and 2 bases, with 13 bases remaining between them. Germline V lookup: CDR1 SGHNT, CDR2 YYREEE (reference sequence).

This clone was counted a few times. This chain uses TRBV5-4 with TRBJ2-1; D unresolved. Per the germline V gene, CDR1 is SGHNT and CDR2 is YYREEE (reference sequence). CDR3 size: 14 residues. Trimming removed 2 bases at V and 3 bases at J, with 9 bases between. DNA for the CDR3: TGTGCCAGCAGCTTCCGCGGCAACTACAATGAGCAGTTCTTC. Amino acids: CASSFRGNYNEQFF.

V gene TRBV4-3 combines with J gene TRBJ1-2; TRBD1 matches at 10 bases. Germline V gives CDR1 LGHNA, CDR2 YSLEER. The V gene end was trimmed by 0 bases and the J gene end by 4 bases; junction bases not matched to a gene: 11. This CDR3 is 18 amino acids long. CDR3 region: CASSQDPGTGDLSYGYTF. CDR3 bases: TGCGCCAGCAGCCAAGATCCGGGGACAGGGGATTTGAGCTATGGCTACACCTTC.

Only a few counts were recorded for this clone. This chain links TRBV18 with TRBJ2-7; 8 nucleotides agree with TRBD2. Looked up from germline, CDR1 is KGHSH and CDR2 is LQKENI. J was trimmed by 2 bases and V by 5 bases; bases with no gene match: 8. The CDR3 totals 15 residues. The CDR3: CASSFSRGGPYEQYF. The CDR3 DNA is TGTGCCAGCTCATTCTCTCGGGGGGGTCCCTACGAGCAGTACTTC.

The V call is TRBV28, the J call TRBJ2-7; TRBD1 might be the D (7 bases). The CDR3 has 15 amino acids. Germline V gene lookup returns CDR1 MDHEN and CDR2 SYDVKM. Between the trimmed V and J ends, which lost 5 bases and 2 bases, there was a span of 16 bases. The DNA for the CDR3 is TGTGCCAGCAGTCCCAGGGGGACTGGGACCTACGAGCAGTACTTC. Translation gives CASSPRGTGTYEQYF.

This chain joins TRBV7-2 and TRBJ2-7; no reliable D call. CDR1 and CDR2 (germline): SGHTA, FQGNSA. V lost 2 bases, J lost 0 bases, and 11 bases lay in between. The CDR3 consists of 15 residues. The CDR3 sequence: CASSLSQAFSYEQYF. CDR3 coding DNA: TGTGCCAGCAGCTTATCCCAGGCTTTCTCCTACGAGCAGTACTTC. The entire variable domain, with the rest obtained from reference TRBV7-2 and TRBJ2-7, is as follows: GAGVSQSPSNKVTEKGKDVELRCDPISGHTALYWYRQSLGQGLEFLIYFQGNSAPDKSGLPSDRFSAERTGGSVSTLTIQRTQQEDSAVYLCASSLSQAFSYEQYFGPGTRLTVT.

CDR3: CASSFPVGELFF. CDR3 nucleotides: TGTGCCAGCAGCTTTCCCGTCGGGGAGCTGTTTTTT. The chain carries TRBV5-6 and TRBJ2-2, with D unclear. This CDR3 has 12 residues. Germline V CDR1 and CDR2: SGHDT, YYEEEE. V was shortened by 2 bases and J by 7 bases, with 6 bases between the two germline ends.